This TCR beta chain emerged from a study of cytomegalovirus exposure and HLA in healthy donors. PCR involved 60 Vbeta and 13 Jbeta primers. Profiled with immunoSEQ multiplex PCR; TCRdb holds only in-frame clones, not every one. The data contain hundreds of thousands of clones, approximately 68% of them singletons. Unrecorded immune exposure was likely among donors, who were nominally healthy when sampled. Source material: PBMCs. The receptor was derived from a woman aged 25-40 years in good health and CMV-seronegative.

DNA for the CDR3: TGTGCCAGCAGCTTAGTAGCGGGAGGGGTCAATGAGCAGTTCTTC. Translation: CASSLVAGGVNEQFF. The chain employs TRBV11-3 and TRBJ2-1, with TRBD2 matching over 11 bases. V lost 1 base, J lost 6 bases, and 2 bases stayed unmatched. CDR3 size: 15 residues. CDR1 is SGHNT and CDR2 is YENEEA in the germline V gene.